This passage covers 3 T cell receptor beta chains from one sample sequenced in a study of T-cell reconstitution after alpha-beta-depleted transplantation in children (dated by TCRdb to the mid-2010s). The library was generated by PCR. Sequencer: Illumina HiSeq 2500. TCR libraries were prepared with molecular barcoding, using unique molecular identifiers to normalize TCRbeta repertoire quantification. In-frame beta chains were kept once TCRdb had trimmed the public reads at Q25 with fastp and called clones with MiXCR. Every entry covers one CDR3 protein and lists the most common genes and DNA from its rows. The table for this sample lists 450,000 to 600,000 distinct CDR3 sequences; 10% to 15% of them were counted only once. About 2.2% of the sample belongs to the ten largest clones. Read against the paper, the sample's treatment or condition label means: allogeneic hematopoietic cell transplantation with graft depleted of TCRalphabeta T cells and CD19 B cells.

The starting material was PBMCs, mostly from graft donor cells, obtained 360 days after TCRalphabeta/CD19-depleted stem cell transplant. Every receptor here comes from a male patient under 18 who had a stem cell transplant for acute myeloid leukemia, so the T cells may come from the graft donor.

The J gene is TRBJ1-1, the V gene TRBV5-1, with 9 nucleotides matching TRBD1. Germline values: CDR1 SGHRS, CDR2 YFSETQ. CDR3 size: 17 residues. Trimming cost V 4 bases and J 4 bases; bases outside gene matches: 14. The CDR3 region is CASSETGGWRVATEAFF. The CDR3 DNA is TGCGCCAGCAGCGAAACAGGGGGCTGGAGGGTTGCCACTGAAGCTTTCTTT.

The rearrangement uses TRBV5-1 and TRBJ2-1; 12 nucleotides line up with TRBD2. J lost 4 bases, V lost 2 bases, and 16 bases had no gene match. Per germline, CDR1 SGHRS and CDR2 YFSETQ. This CDR3 comprises 20 residues. CDR3 loop: CASSFPLGLAGGPGYNEQFF. The DNA for the CDR3 is TGCGCCAGCAGCTTCCCTCTCGGGCTAGCGGGAGGGCCGGGTTACAATGAGCAGTTCTTC.

This clonotype showed up many times. The chain is built from TRBV5-1 and TRBJ2-6; 9 bases are a match to TRBD2. This CDR3 is 19 amino acids long. The V gene end was trimmed by 4 bases and the J gene end by 0 bases; junction bases not matched to a gene: 11. Germline V gene sequence: CDR1 SGHRS, CDR2 YFSETQ. CDR3: CASSQVRTSAYSGANVLTF. The DNA for the CDR3 is TGCGCCAGCAGCCAGGTTCGGACTAGCGCGTACTCTGGGGCCAACGTCCTGACTTTC.